Below, 17 T cell receptor beta chains from the same sample are listed, as sequenced in a study of T cells in Graves' hyperthyroidism and ophthalmopathy. The source material, RNA transcripts, was used to amplify TCR beta CDR3 regions. During a first-round RT-PCR of the TCR CDR3, the HTBI primer set was used. TCRdb reprocessed the multiplex PCR reads via MiXCR and lists one record per CDR3 protein. The data hold about 410,000 distinct CDR3 sequences, with approximately 15% observed a single time. The sample comprised blood. These receptors originate from a woman under 40 with Graves' ophthalmopathy.

J is TRBJ2-7 and V is TRBV20-1, with TRBD2 matching 15 bases. This CDR3 has 16 residues. Germline CDR1 DFQATT, CDR2 SNEGSKA (reference sequence). The V segment lost 4 bases and the J segment 2 bases; nucleotides outside the gene matches: 6. CDR3 loop: CSAKFWTSGGAYEQYF. The CDR3 DNA reads as TGCAGTGCTAAATTCTGGACTAGCGGGGGGGCCTACGAGCAGTACTTC.

Many counts were recorded for this clonotype. The chain uses TRBV28 and TRBJ1-2; TRBD1 is a possible D gene (6 bases). Trimming removed 4 bases at V and 3 bases at J, with 15 bases between. CDR1 and CDR2 (germline): MDHEN, SYDVKM. The CDR3 covers 15 residues. The CDR3, as DNA: TGTGCCAGCAGTTGGGACACCCGGCGATACTATGGCTACACCTTC. It codes for CASSWDTRRYYGYTF.

This clonotype was recorded at least ten times. Relative to the germline gene, one junction end is altered; a read error may explain this. The chain carries TRBV7-7 and TRBJ2-3, with 10 bases matching TRBD2. Germline-derived CDR1 and CDR2 are SSHAT and FNYEAQ (reference sequence). The CDR3 is 18 residues long. As DNA, the CDR3 is TGTGCTAGCACCAATACCTGCCGGAGCGGGGGGGTGTGGGATACGCAGTATTTT. This encodes CASTNTCRSGGVWDTQYF.

This clonotype occurred many times. This chain joins TRBV15 and TRBJ2-7; D assignment may be TRBD1 or TRBD2 (6 bases each). Trimming stripped 0 bases from V and 2 bases from J, with 11 bases between. From germline, CDR1 is LNHNV and CDR2 YYDKDF (reference sequence). The CDR3 has 15 amino acids. The CDR3 sequence is CATSREPGAAYEQYF. CDR3 coding DNA: TGTGCCACCAGCAGAGAGCCGGGGGCGGCCTACGAGCAGTACTTC.

The chain couples TRBV5-4 to TRBJ1-2; D uncertain. The germline CDR1 and CDR2 sequences are SGHNT and YYREEE (reference sequence). The V and J ends lost 3 bases and 4 bases respectively, with 16 bases between them. CDR3 size: 15 residues. The CDR3 spells CASSSLGREFYGYTF. In nucleotides, the CDR3 is TGTGCCAGCAGCTCACTTGGACGGGAGTTCTATGGCTACACCTTC.

In its sample, this clonotype was seen a few times. This chain links TRBV29-1 with TRBJ2-2, with D hard to call. The CDR3 is 13 amino acids. Germline V gene lookup returns CDR1 SQVTM and CDR2 ANQGSEA. V was pared by 3 bases and J by 4 bases, with 9 bases between. In DNA form, the CDR3 reads TGCAGCGTTGATCGAGGTGGCACCGGGGAGCTGTTTTTT. Protein product: CSVDRGGTGELFF.

V usage is TRBV24-1 and J usage is TRBJ1-1; TRBD1 matches 7 bases. The CDR3 is 13 residues long. From germline, CDR1 is KGHDR and CDR2 SFDVKD. Germline trimming cut 7 bases from V and 6 bases from J; bases unmatched to any gene: 7. The CDR3: CATRDRVGAEAFF. Here the CDR3 DNA reads TGTGCCACCAGAGACAGGGTCGGGGCTGAAGCTTTCTTT.

This clonotype was seen a handful of times. This chain joins TRBV6-2 or TRBV6-3 and TRBJ1-5, with 8 bases fitting TRBD1. The CDR3 is 17 residues long. With V trimmed by 2 bases and J by 3 bases, 9 bases remained unmatched. CDR1 is MNHEY, CDR2 SVGEGT, per germline. This CDR3 is CASSYVSGGRNNQPQHF. Here the CDR3 DNA reads TGTGCCAGCAGTTACGTCTCAGGGGGCAGGAACAATCAGCCCCAGCATTTT.

The rearrangement uses TRBV29-1 and TRBJ1-3; D ambiguous. Trimming pared 3 bases from V and 3 bases from J, leaving 15 bases between. This CDR3 is 15 amino acids long. CDR1 is SQVTM, CDR2 ANQGSEA, per germline. The CDR3 DNA reads as TGCAGCGTTGAGCGGGGTATCCTTGGTGGAAACACCATATATTTT. This translates into CSVERGILGGNTIYF.

This clonotype was seen at least ten times. This rearrangement joins TRBV7-9 to TRBJ2-7; no firm D call. V lost 1 base and J lost 2, with 3 bases in between. The germline V gene encodes CDR1 SEHNR and CDR2 FQNEAQ (reference sequence). The CDR3 runs 12 residues. Written as DNA, the CDR3 is TGTGCCAGCAGCTTAGAGCCCTACGAGCAGTACTTC. Translated: CASSLEPYEQYF.

V and J are TRBV5-4 and TRBJ1-2, with 8 bases aligning to TRBD1. V shed 0 bases and J 5 bases; nucleotides not matched to a gene: 12. Germline V gene data show CDR1 as SGHNT and CDR2 as YYREEE (reference sequence). The CDR3 loop spans 17 amino acids. The CDR3 is CASSLVGQGTGRYGYTF. The CDR3 DNA sequence: TGTGCCAGCAGCTTGGTAGGACAGGGTACTGGGAGGTATGGCTACACCTTC.

This clonotype was found many times. V gene TRBV28 combines with J gene TRBJ2-3; D gene ambiguous. Per germline, CDR1 MDHEN and CDR2 SYDVKM. This CDR3 has 13 residues. V dropped 4 bases and J dropped 3 bases, with 8 bases sitting between them. The CDR3 coding sequence is TGTGCCAGCAGTTCCCCAACGACAGATACGCAGTATTTT. It is translated as CASSSPTTDTQYF.

This clonotype was found a few times. The chain employs TRBV6-1 and TRBJ2-1; tentatively, D is TRBD1 (5 bases). The V gene's germline CDR1 is MNHNS and CDR2 SASEGT. The CDR3 contains 15 residues. Trimming cost V 4 bases and J 0 bases, with 10 bases left between them. The CDR3 sequence: CASSGQTSSYNEQFF. Here the CDR3 DNA reads TGTGCCAGCAGTGGACAGACGAGCTCCTACAATGAGCAGTTCTTC.

V usage is TRBV4-1 and J usage is TRBJ2-2; TRBD1 might be the D (6 bases). The CDR3 sequence is 15 residues long. V shed 8 bases and J shed 0 bases, with 13 bases lying between them. Looked up from germline, CDR1 is MGHRA and CDR2 is YSYEKL. CDR3 sequence: CASRDKSSNTGELFF. The CDR3 DNA reads as TGCGCCAGCCGGGACAAAAGTTCGAACACCGGGGAGCTGTTTTTT.

In its sample, this clonotype was seen once. The chain is built from TRBV20-1 and TRBJ2-4, with 12 bases matching TRBD2. The CDR3 is 16 residues long. Trimming at V came to 3 bases and at J to 6 bases, leaving 9 bases not matched to a gene. Per the germline V gene, CDR1 is DFQATT and CDR2 is SNEGSKA (reference sequence). Here the CDR3 DNA reads TGCAGTGCTAGTTTAGCTAGCGGGGGGGCCGTAAACATTCAGTACTTC. Amino acids: CSASLASGGAVNIQYF.

At least ten counts were recorded for this clonotype. The chain has TRBV27 and TRBJ1-2; D gene unclear. CDR1 MNHEY and CDR2 SMNVEV come from the germline V gene (reference sequence). The CDR3 has 14 residues. The ends were cut back, 6 bases at V and 2 bases at J, with 13 bases in the middle. The CDR3 region is CASSREAGNYGYTF. As DNA, the CDR3 is TGTGCCAGCAGCCGGGAGGCGGGGAACTATGGCTACACCTTC.

This clonotype was picked up many times. The chain uses TRBV11-2 and TRBJ1-2, with D possibly matching TRBD1 (5 bases). In germline, CDR1 is SGHAT, CDR2 FQNNGV. This CDR3 contains 14 residues. Between the trimmed V and J ends, which lost 5 bases and 5 bases, there was a span of 15 bases. CDR3 loop: CASSPAGWGYGYTF. In DNA form, the CDR3 reads TGTGCCAGCAGCCCGGCAGGGTGGGGTTATGGCTACACCTTC.